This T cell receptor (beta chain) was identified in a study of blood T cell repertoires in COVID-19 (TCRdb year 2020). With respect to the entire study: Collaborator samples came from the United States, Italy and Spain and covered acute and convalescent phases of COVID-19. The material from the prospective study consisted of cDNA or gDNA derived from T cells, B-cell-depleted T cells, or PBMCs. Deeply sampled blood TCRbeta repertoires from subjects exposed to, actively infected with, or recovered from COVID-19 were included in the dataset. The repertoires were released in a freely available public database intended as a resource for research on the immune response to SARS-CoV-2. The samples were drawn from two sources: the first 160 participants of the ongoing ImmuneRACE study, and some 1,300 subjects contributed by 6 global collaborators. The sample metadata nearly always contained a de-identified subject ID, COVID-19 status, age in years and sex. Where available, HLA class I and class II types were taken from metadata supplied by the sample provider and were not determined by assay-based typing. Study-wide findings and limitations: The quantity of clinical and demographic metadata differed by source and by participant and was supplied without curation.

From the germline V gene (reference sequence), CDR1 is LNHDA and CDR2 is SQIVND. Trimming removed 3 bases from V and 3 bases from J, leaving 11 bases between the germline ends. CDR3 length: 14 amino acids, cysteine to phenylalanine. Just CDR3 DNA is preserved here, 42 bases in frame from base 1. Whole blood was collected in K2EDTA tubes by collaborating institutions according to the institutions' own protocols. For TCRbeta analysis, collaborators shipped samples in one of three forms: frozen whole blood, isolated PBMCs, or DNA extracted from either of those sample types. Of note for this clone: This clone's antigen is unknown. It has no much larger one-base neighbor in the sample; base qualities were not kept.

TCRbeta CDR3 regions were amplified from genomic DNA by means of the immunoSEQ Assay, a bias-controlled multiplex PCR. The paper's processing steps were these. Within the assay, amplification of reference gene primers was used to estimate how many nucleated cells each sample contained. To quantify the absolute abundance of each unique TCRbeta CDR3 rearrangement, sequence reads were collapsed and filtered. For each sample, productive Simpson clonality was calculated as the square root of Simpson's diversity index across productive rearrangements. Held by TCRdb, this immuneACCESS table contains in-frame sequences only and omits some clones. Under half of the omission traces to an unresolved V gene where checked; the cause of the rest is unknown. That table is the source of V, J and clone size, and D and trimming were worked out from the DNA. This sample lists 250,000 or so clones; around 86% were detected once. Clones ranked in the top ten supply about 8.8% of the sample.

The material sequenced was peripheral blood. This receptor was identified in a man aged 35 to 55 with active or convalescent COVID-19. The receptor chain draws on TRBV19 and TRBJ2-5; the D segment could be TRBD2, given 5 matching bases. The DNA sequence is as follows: TGTGCCAGTAGTATGAACCACGGGGAAGAGACCCAGTACTTC. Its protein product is CASSMNHGEETQYF. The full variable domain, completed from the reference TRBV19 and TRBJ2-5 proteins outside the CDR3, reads DGGITQSPKYLFRKEGQNVTLSCEQNLNHDAMYWYRQDPGQGLRLIYYSQIVNDFQKGDIAEGYSVSREKKESFPLTVTSAQKNPTAFYLCASSMNHGEETQYFGPGTRLLVL.